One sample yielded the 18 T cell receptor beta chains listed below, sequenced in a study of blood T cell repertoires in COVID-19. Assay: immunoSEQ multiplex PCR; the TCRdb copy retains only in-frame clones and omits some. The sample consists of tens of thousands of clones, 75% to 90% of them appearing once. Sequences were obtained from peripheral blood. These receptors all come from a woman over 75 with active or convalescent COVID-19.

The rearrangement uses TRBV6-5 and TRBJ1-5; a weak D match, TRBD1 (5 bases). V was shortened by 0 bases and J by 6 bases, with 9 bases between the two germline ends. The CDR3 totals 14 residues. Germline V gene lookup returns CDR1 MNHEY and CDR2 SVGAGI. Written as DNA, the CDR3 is TGTGCCAGCAGTTACTCGGATAGGGGTCAGCCCCAGCATTTT. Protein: CASSYSDRGQPQHF.

CDR3 protein: CASSTDRRYTYEQYF. CDR3 bases: TGTGCCAGCAGTACGGACAGGCGTTATACCTACGAGCAGTACTTC. The chain employs TRBV6-2 or TRBV6-3 and TRBJ2-7, with 7 bases fitting TRBD1. This CDR3 is built from 15 residues. The V gene's germline CDR1 is MNHEY and CDR2 SVGEGT. Trimming at V came to 5 bases and at J to 2 bases, leaving 9 bases not matched to a gene.

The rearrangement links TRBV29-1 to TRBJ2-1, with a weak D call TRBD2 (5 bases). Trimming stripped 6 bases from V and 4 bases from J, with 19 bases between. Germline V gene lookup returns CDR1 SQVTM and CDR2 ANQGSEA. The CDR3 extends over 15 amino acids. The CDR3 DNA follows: TGCAGCGTCTCATTGATAGCGATACATTACAATGAGCAGTTCTTC. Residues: CSVSLIAIHYNEQFF.

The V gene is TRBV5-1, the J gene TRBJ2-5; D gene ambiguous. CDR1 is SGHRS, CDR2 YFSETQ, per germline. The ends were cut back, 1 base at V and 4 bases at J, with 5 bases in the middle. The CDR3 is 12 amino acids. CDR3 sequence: CASSLNRETQYF. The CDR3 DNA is TGCGCCAGCAGCTTGAATCGAGAGACCCAGTACTTC.

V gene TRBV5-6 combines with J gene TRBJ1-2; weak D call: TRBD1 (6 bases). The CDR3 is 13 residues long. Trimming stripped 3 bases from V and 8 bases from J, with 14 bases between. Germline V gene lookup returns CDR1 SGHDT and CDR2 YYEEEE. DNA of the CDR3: TGTGCCAGCAGCTCATATCAGGGGCGCGGCTACACCTTC. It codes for CASSSYQGRGYTF.

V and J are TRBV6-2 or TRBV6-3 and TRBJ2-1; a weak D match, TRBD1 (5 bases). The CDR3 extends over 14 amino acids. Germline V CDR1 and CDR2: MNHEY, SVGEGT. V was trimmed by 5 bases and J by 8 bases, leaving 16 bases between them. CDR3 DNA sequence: TGTGCCAGCAGTACCCCCTTACAGGTACATGAGCAGTTCTTC. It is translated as CASSTPLQVHEQFF.

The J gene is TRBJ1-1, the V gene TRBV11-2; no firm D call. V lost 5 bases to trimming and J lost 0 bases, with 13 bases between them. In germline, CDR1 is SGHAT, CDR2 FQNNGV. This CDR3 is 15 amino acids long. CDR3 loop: CASSPMGAVNTEAFF. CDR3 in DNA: TGTGCCAGCAGCCCCATGGGAGCCGTGAACACTGAAGCTTTCTTT.

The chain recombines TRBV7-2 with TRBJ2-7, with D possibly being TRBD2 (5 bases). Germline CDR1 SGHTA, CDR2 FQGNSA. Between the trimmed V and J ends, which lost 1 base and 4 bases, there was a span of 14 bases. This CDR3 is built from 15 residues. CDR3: CASSLGDGGLYEQYF. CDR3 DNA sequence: TGTGCCAGCAGCTTAGGTGACGGAGGATTATACGAGCAGTACTTC.

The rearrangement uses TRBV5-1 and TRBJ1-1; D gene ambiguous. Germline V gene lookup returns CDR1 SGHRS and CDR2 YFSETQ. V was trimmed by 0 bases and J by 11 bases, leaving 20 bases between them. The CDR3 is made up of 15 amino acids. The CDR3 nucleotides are TGCGCCAGCAGCTTGGCCACTCTCAGGTTAGAAGACGCTTTCTTT. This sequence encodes CASSLATLRLEDAFF.

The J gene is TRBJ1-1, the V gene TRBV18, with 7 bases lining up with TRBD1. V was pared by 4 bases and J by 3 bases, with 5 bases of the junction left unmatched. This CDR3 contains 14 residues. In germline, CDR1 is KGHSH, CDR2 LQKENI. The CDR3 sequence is CASSQTGVHTEAFF. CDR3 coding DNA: TGTGCCAGCTCACAAACAGGGGTTCACACTGAAGCTTTCTTT.

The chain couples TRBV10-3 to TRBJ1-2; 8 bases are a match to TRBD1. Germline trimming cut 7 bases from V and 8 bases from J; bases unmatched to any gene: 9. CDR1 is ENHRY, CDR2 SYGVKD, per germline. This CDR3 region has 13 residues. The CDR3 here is CAITSDREVGYTF. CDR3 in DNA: TGTGCCATCACCTCGGACAGGGAAGTGGGCTACACCTTC.

In nucleotides, the CDR3 is TGTGCCAGTAGTACGGGACAGGGGAACACCGGGGAGCTGTTTTTT. Protein sequence: CASSTGQGNTGELFF. The chain recombines TRBV19 with TRBJ2-2; 9 bases align to TRBD1. V lost 4 bases, J lost 1 base, and 1 base stayed unmatched. The V gene's germline CDR1 is LNHDA and CDR2 SQIVND (reference sequence). The CDR3 extends over 15 amino acids.

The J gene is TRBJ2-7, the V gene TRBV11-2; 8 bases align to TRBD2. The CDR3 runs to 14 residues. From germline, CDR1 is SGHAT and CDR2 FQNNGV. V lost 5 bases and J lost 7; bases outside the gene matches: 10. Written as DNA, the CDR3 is TGTGCCAGCAGCCAGGGCGGACTAGCTGGGGAGCAGTACTTC. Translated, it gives CASSQGGLAGEQYF.

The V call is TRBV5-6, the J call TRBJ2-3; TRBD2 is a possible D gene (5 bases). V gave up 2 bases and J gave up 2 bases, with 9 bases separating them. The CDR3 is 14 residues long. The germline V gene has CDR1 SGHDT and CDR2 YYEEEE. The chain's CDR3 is CASSFADYTDTQYF. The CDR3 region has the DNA TGTGCCAGCAGCTTCGCTGACTACACAGATACGCAGTATTTT.

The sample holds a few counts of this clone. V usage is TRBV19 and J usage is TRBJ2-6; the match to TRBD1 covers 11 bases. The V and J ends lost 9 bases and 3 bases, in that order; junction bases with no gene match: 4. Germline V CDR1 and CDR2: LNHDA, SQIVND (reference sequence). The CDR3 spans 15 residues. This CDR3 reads CASGQGAGGANVLTF. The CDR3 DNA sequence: TGTGCCAGCGGACAGGGGGCGGGTGGGGCCAACGTCCTGACTTTC.

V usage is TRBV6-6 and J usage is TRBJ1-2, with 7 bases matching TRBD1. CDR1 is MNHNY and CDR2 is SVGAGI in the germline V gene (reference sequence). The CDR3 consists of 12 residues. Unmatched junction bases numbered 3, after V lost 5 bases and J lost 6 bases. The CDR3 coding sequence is TGTGCCAGCAGTATAACAGGGGATGGCTACACCTTC. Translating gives CASSITGDGYTF.

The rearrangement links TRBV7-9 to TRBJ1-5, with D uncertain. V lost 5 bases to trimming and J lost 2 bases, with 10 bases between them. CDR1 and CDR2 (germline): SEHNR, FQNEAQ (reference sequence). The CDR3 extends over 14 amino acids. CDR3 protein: CASSLGSGNQPQHF. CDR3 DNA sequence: TGTGCCAGCAGCCTAGGCAGTGGCAATCAGCCCCAGCATTTT.

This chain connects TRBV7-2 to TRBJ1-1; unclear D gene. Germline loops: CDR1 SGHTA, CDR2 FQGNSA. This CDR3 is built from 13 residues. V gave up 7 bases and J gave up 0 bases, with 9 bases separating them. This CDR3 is CASTGQMNTEAFF. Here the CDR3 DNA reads TGTGCCAGCACCGGTCAAATGAACACTGAAGCTTTCTTT. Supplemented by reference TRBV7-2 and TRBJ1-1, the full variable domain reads GAGVSQSPSNKVTEKGKDVELRCDPISGHTALYWYRQSLGQGLEFLIYFQGNSAPDKSGLPSDRFSAERTGGSVSTLTIQRTQQEDSAVYLCASTGQMNTEAFFGQGTRLTVV.